This T cell receptor beta chain originates from a study of blood T cell repertoires in COVID-19. Looking at the study overall: Sites across the United States, Italy and Spain contributed samples from acute and convalescent COVID-19. Nucleic acid was either cDNA or gDNA, and it came from T cells, B-cell-depleted T cells, or PBMCs.

Assay: immunoSEQ multiplex PCR; the TCRdb copy retains only in-frame clones and omits some. The sample includes 80,000 to 100,000 clones, approximately 90% of them seen just once. V lost 3 bases to trimming and J lost 3 bases, with 13 bases between them. CDR3 size: 15 residues. Germline V gene lookup returns CDR1 MNHNY and CDR2 SVGAGI (reference sequence). This clonotype was sampled from a human donor with active COVID-19. The donor label of this sample is uncertain. Material: peripheral blood. The chain combines TRBV6-6 with TRBJ2-3; D possibly corresponds to TRBD2 (6 bases). For the CDR3, the DNA is TGTGCCAGCAGTTATGCGGGGAGTTTAACAGATACGCAGTATTTT. Translating gives CASSYAGSLTDTQYF.